Shown below are 30 T cell receptor beta chains from a single sample sequenced in a study of Graves' ophthalmopathy and Graves' hyperthyroidism. The TCR beta CDR3 regions underwent amplification from RNA transcripts. Following a first-round RT-PCR that used HTBI primers, a second-round multiplex PCR was carried out. TCRdb ran MiXCR on the multiplex PCR reads and lists one entry per CDR3 protein. The sample shows about 620,000 distinct CDR3 sequences, around a fifth of them seen only once. What was sequenced was peripheral blood. The receptors derive from a woman aged 18-29 years with stable Graves' hyperthyroidism. Some clones in this sample may be carry-over from other donors' samples.

Many counts were recorded for this clonotype. The chain combines TRBV6-1 with TRBJ1-2; D is ambiguous. Per the germline V gene, CDR1 is MNHNS and CDR2 is SASEGT. This CDR3 is built from 15 residues. The germline V and J ends were trimmed by 2 bases and 0 bases, with 10 bases remaining between them. CDR3 residues: CASSELSRTNYGYTF. The CDR3 bases are TGTGCCAGCAGTGAACTTTCAAGGACTAACTATGGCTACACCTTC.

The rearrangement links TRBV12-3 or TRBV12-4 to TRBJ2-7; TRBD2 matches at 8 bases. The CDR3 has 16 residues. V shed 1 base and J 2 bases; nucleotides not matched to a gene: 7. The CDR3 spells CASSLGGLDGTYEQYF. CDR3 DNA: TGTGCCAGCAGTTTAGGGGGACTAGACGGCACCTACGAGCAGTACTTC.

In this sample, this clonotype turned up a few times. The chain has TRBV6-2 or TRBV6-3 and TRBJ1-1, with unresolved D. Looked up from germline, CDR1 is MNHEY and CDR2 is SVGEGT. The CDR3 totals 13 residues. Trimming cost V 1 base and J 4 bases, with 7 bases left between them. The CDR3 DNA sequence: TGTGCCAGCAGTTACTTAGGCCCCACTGAAGCTTTCTTT. This gives the protein CASSYLGPTEAFF.

In its sample, this clonotype was seen a few times. V usage is TRBV12-3 or TRBV12-4 and J usage is TRBJ2-7; 8 bases are shared with TRBD1. This CDR3 is built from 14 residues. Unmatched junction bases numbered 13, after V lost 7 bases and J lost 8 bases. CDR3 DNA: TGTGCCAGCACTACCGGACAGGGCGAGGGGAAGCAGTACTTC. Its protein product is CASTTGQGEGKQYF.

Ten or more counts support this clonotype. The rearrangement joins TRBV7-2 to TRBJ2-7, with a weak D call TRBD1 (5 bases). Germline CDR1 SGHTA, CDR2 FQGNSA. This CDR3 region has 15 residues. V was shortened by 5 bases and J by 3 bases, with 17 bases between the two germline ends. In DNA, the CDR3 is TGTGCCAGCAGCACCTTACAGGCGTCGGGCTACGAGCAGTACTTC. Its translation: CASSTLQASGYEQYF.

This clonotype showed up many times. V is TRBV19 and J is TRBJ2-5, with D perhaps matching TRBD1 (6 bases). CDR3 length: 14 residues. V lost 3 bases to trimming and J lost 7 bases, with 15 bases between them. Germline V gene lookup returns CDR1 LNHDA and CDR2 SQIVND (reference sequence). The CDR3 region has the DNA TGTGCCAGTAGTATGGCACAGGGTCCGGTGACCCAGTACTTC. Translation: CASSMAQGPVTQYF.

There are many counts of this clonotype. The genes are TRBV28 and TRBJ1-1, with 7 bases lining up with TRBD1. The germline V gene has CDR1 MDHEN and CDR2 SYDVKM. V shed 7 bases, J shed 11 bases, and the junction held 16 bases outside the gene matches. This CDR3 is built from 14 residues. The CDR3 sequence is CASTPGTVKMWAFF. The DNA for the CDR3 is TGTGCCAGCACCCCGGGGACAGTAAAGATGTGGGCTTTCTTT.

This clonotype was observed many times. The chain links TRBV29-1 to TRBJ1-1; 10 bases are a match to TRBD1. V lost 7 bases to trimming and J lost 4 bases; unmatched junction nucleotides: 0. The CDR3 is 11 amino acids. Germline CDR1 is SQVTM and CDR2 is ANQGSEA. The CDR3 reads CSGDRGTEAFF. DNA of the CDR3: TGCAGCGGGGACAGGGGCACTGAAGCTTTCTTT.

Many counts were recorded for this clonotype. This chain uses TRBV2 with TRBJ2-7; 7 bases line up with TRBD2. The V gene's germline CDR1 is SNHLY and CDR2 FYNNEI. CDR3 length: 15 amino acids. V lost 0 bases, J lost 3 bases, and 5 bases stayed unmatched. DNA for the CDR3: TGTGCCAGCAGTGAAGCGGCACCGGGGGGCTACGAGCAGTACTTC. It translates to CASSEAAPGGYEQYF. The whole variable domain, filled in from reference TRBV2 and TRBJ2-7, reads EPEVTQTPSHQVTQMGQEVILRCVPISNHLYFYWYRQILGQKVEFLVSFYNNEISEKSEIFDDQFSVERPDGSNFTLKIRSTKLEDSAMYFCASSEAAPGGYEQYFGPGTRLTVT.

Concerning this clonotype itself: This clone may be a read error of a much larger clone one base away. The V gene is TRBV5-1, the J gene TRBJ1-1; D possibly corresponds to TRBD1 (5 bases). The germline CDR1 and CDR2 sequences are SGHRS and YFSETQ. The CDR3 runs to 15 residues. Trimming shortened V by 6 bases and J by 0 bases, and 15 bases separated the two germline ends. The DNA of the CDR3 is TGCGCCAGCATCTTAATGGACACATTGAACACTGAAGCTTTCTTT. Translating it yields CASILMDTLNTEAFF.

This clonotype was counted ten times or more. The V and J genes are TRBV2 and TRBJ2-2; 10 positions match TRBD2. CDR3 length equals 13 residues. V gave up 8 bases and J gave up 7 bases; unmatched junction bases: 4. The V gene's germline CDR1 is SNHLY and CDR2 FYNNEI. As DNA, the CDR3 is TGTGCCAGCCTAGCGGGAGTTAGCGGGGAGCTGTTTTTT. As protein: CASLAGVSGELFF.

V gene TRBV5-1 combines with J gene TRBJ2-2; D call uncertain. The CDR3 is 14 amino acids. Trimming removed 4 bases at V and 1 base at J, with 8 bases between. CDR1 and CDR2 (germline): SGHRS, YFSETQ. The CDR3 DNA follows: TGCGCCAGCAGCCAACGGTGGAACACCGGGGAGCTGTTTTTT. Encoded protein: CASSQRWNTGELFF.

This clonotype occurred many times. This chain joins TRBV27 and TRBJ1-2; 11 nucleotides line up with TRBD1. Trimming cost V 6 bases and J 5 bases; bases outside gene matches: 8. The CDR3 spans 15 residues. Per germline, CDR1 MNHEY and CDR2 SMNVEV (reference sequence). The CDR3 loop reads CASRGEGDRGYGYTF. CDR3 bases: TGTGCCAGCAGGGGAGAGGGGGACAGGGGGTATGGCTACACCTTC.

In this sample, this clonotype turned up many times. DNA for the CDR3: TGTGCCAGCAGCCAATCGTACAGGGGAGCTTTCTTT. Its protein is CASSQSYRGAFF. The chain employs TRBV7-3 and TRBJ1-1; 7 nucleotides match TRBD1. Germline V CDR1 and CDR2: SGHTA, FQGTGA. Trimming cost V 5 bases and J 10 bases; bases outside gene matches: 7. The CDR3 runs 12 residues.

This clonotype was seen a handful of times. The rearrangement joins TRBV6-5 to TRBJ1-1, with D hard to call. Germline V gene sequence: CDR1 MNHEY, CDR2 SVGAGI. The CDR3 sequence is 15 residues long. V lost 0 bases and J lost 6, with 14 bases in between. Written as DNA, the CDR3 is TGTGCCAGCAGTTACTCCAACCCGTCGAGGGCTGAAGCTTTCTTT. This gives the protein CASSYSNPSRAEAFF.

This clonotype was seen more than once but under ten times. This chain connects TRBV30 to TRBJ1-1; possible D gene TRBD1, 6 bases. Germline lookup yields CDR1 GTSNPN and CDR2 SVGIG (reference sequence). V lost 5 bases, J lost 3 bases, and 13 bases lay in between. This CDR3 has 13 amino acids. The CDR3 region has the DNA TGTGCCTGGGGCCCAGGGGCTGACACTGAAGCTTTCTTT. Translating it yields CAWGPGADTEAFF.

This clonotype was observed at least ten times. The V and J genes are TRBV5-1 and TRBJ2-2, with 9 bases that match TRBD1. V was clipped by 1 base and J by 2 bases; unmatched bases: 3. The CDR3 runs 16 residues. From germline, CDR1 is SGHRS and CDR2 YFSETQ. CDR3 loop: CASSLTGGPNTGELFF. The CDR3 coding sequence is TGCGCCAGCAGCTTGACAGGGGGCCCAAACACCGGGGAGCTGTTTTTT.

The rearrangement joins TRBV28 to TRBJ1-1; 8 nucleotides line up with TRBD1. V was clipped by 6 bases and J by 0 bases; unmatched bases: 9. The CDR3 has 16 amino acids. The germline V gene has CDR1 MDHEN and CDR2 SYDVKM. As DNA, the CDR3 is TGTGCCAGCAGGTCCGACAGGGGAAGCATGAACACTGAAGCTTTCTTT. As protein: CASRSDRGSMNTEAFF.

The sample holds many counts of this clonotype. The genes are TRBV7-2 and TRBJ2-5, with 7 bases aligning to TRBD2. This CDR3 has 14 residues. The ends lost 4 bases at V and 4 bases at J; junction bases unmatched: 6. Germline V lookup: CDR1 SGHTA, CDR2 FQGNSA. The CDR3: CASSSRGGGETQYF. DNA of the CDR3: TGTGCCAGCAGCTCAAGGGGCGGGGGAGAGACCCAGTACTTC. Based on the CDR3 plus reference TRBV7-2 and TRBJ2-5, the full variable domain is GAGVSQSPSNKVTEKGKDVELRCDPISGHTALYWYRQSLGQGLEFLIYFQGNSAPDKSGLPSDRFSAERTGGSVSTLTIQRTQQEDSAVYLCASSSRGGGETQYFGPGTRLLVL.

In this sample, this clonotype turned up many times. The chain is built from TRBV12-3 or TRBV12-4 and TRBJ2-5, with 7 bases that match TRBD2. The CDR3 loop spans 16 amino acids. J was trimmed by 5 bases and V by 2 bases; bases with no gene match: 11. The DNA for the CDR3 is TGTGCCAGCAGTTTACGTAGCGGGCACGCGAGGGAGACCCAGTACTTC. Protein: CASSLRSGHARETQYF.

This clonotype came up many times. The rearrangement joins TRBV5-6 to TRBJ2-5; 8 bases line up with TRBD1. V gave up 1 base and J gave up 4 bases; unmatched junction bases: 6. This CDR3 has 15 residues. In germline, CDR1 is SGHDT, CDR2 YYEEEE. The DNA of the CDR3 is TGTGCCAGCAGCTTGTGGCAGGGGGCAGGAGAGACCCAGTACTTC. Amino acids: CASSLWQGAGETQYF.

This clonotype has a count of ten or more. The chain employs TRBV12-3 or TRBV12-4 and TRBJ2-7, with D unclear. The CDR3 length is 12 residues. Trimming shortened V by 5 bases and J by 4 bases, and 9 bases separated the two germline ends. The CDR3: CASSADPYEQYF. The CDR3 nucleotides are TGTGCCAGCAGTGCGGACCCGTACGAGCAGTACTTC.

This clonotype was picked up many times. V is TRBV20-1 and J is TRBJ1-1; D call uncertain. The CDR3 has 14 residues. V gave up 0 bases and J gave up 6 bases, with 14 bases separating them. Germline V gene data show CDR1 as DFQATT and CDR2 as SNEGSKA (reference sequence). The CDR3 nucleotides read TGCAGTGCTAGAGATGGTAGCGGAAGGTCTGAAGCTTTCTTT. It yields the protein CSARDGSGRSEAFF.

Many counts were recorded for this clonotype. The chain recombines TRBV20-1 with TRBJ2-7; 7 bases are a match to TRBD2. The germline CDR1 and CDR2 sequences are DFQATT and SNEGSKA (reference sequence). J was trimmed by 2 bases and V by 3 bases; bases with no gene match: 10. This CDR3 region has 15 residues. CDR3 region: CSASIEGGIPYEQYF. CDR3 coding DNA: TGCAGTGCTAGTATCGAGGGAGGGATACCCTACGAGCAGTACTTC.

This clonotype was recorded many times. The rearrangement uses TRBV28 and TRBJ2-7; TRBD2 aligns across 7 bases. Trimming took 2 bases from V and 7 from J; bases not matched to a gene: 11. The CDR3 is 15 residues long. CDR1 and CDR2 from the germline V gene are MDHEN and SYDVKM. In DNA, the CDR3 is TGTGCCAGCAGTTTAGCCGTGGGGAGGGCGCGGGAGCAGTACTTC. Amino acid sequence: CASSLAVGRAREQYF.

The chain is built from TRBV11-2 and TRBJ2-1; D is possibly TRBD1 or TRBD2 (6 bases each). Germline V gene sequence: CDR1 SGHAT, CDR2 FQNNGV. Trimming took 5 bases from V and 6 from J, leaving 17 bases between them. The CDR3 runs 15 residues. CDR3 loop: CASSDTRGAVNEQFF. In DNA form, the CDR3 reads TGTGCCAGCAGCGACACTAGGGGGGCGGTCAATGAGCAGTTCTTC. The whole variable domain, filled in from reference TRBV11-2 and TRBJ2-1, reads EAGVAQSPRYKIIEKRQSVAFWCNPISGHATLYWYQQILGQGPKLLIQFQNNGVVDDSQLPKDRFSAERLKGVDSTLKIQPAKLEDSAVYLCASSDTRGAVNEQFFGPGTRLTVL.

The chain links TRBV4-2 to TRBJ2-7; 9 nucleotides agree with TRBD1. V gave up 4 bases and J gave up 2 bases; unmatched junction bases: 9. Germline values: CDR1 LGHNA, CDR2 YNFKEQ. This CDR3 region has 16 residues. CDR3 DNA: TGTGCCAGCAGCCTACTCCAGGGACAGGGTCCCTACGAGCAGTACTTC. Protein sequence: CASSLLQGQGPYEQYF.

This clonotype showed up many times. The chain uses TRBV30 and TRBJ1-2, with 9 bases lining up with TRBD1. CDR1 is GTSNPN, CDR2 SVGIG, per germline (reference sequence). V lost 3 bases and J lost 2; bases outside the gene matches: 7. There are 15 residues in the CDR3. This chain's CDR3 is CAWRTRGQGNYGYTF. In DNA, the CDR3 is TGTGCCTGGAGAACCCGAGGACAGGGGAACTATGGCTACACCTTC.

This clonotype was recorded at least ten times. The genes are TRBV28 and TRBJ1-2; D is unresolved. The CDR3 totals 13 residues. The V and J ends lost 1 base and 4 bases respectively, with 7 bases between them. The germline gives CDR1 MDHEN, CDR2 SYDVKM. The CDR3 loop reads CASSLSAIYGYTF. The CDR3 nucleotides read TGTGCCAGCAGTTTATCGGCCATCTATGGCTACACCTTC.

This clonotype has more than one count but fewer than ten. V is TRBV12-5 and J is TRBJ2-7; D may correspond to TRBD1 or TRBD2 (5 bases each). From germline, CDR1 is LGHNT and CDR2 FRNRAP. The CDR3 runs to 19 residues. V was trimmed by 1 base and J by 3 bases, leaving 25 bases between them. In DNA, the CDR3 is TGTGCTAGTGGTTTGGCCCCCGGGGCAGTTATCCACGACTACTACGAGCAGTACTTC. Translating it yields CASGLAPGAVIHDYYEQYF.